This entry lists 24 T cell receptor beta chains sequenced from one sample in a study of tumor-infiltrating lymphocytes in primary liver carcinoma. Out of unsorted whole blood came the blood RNA, and germline DNA was extracted as well. A primer in the constant region served to generate TCR beta cDNA from 500 ng of total RNA. Three rounds of nested multiplex PCR with slightly modified ARM-PCR produced TCR beta libraries. PCR rounds one and two used TRBV1-TRBV30 forward primers with a C-beta reverse primer for approximately 11 cycles each. One entry per CDR3 protein results from TCRdb running MiXCR on the multiplex PCR reads. The sample shows about 320,000 distinct CDR3 sequences, roughly 60% of them seen only once. Sequencing was carried out using peripheral blood. These receptor sequences come from a man aged 35-49 years with primary liver carcinoma and hepatitis B virus infection.

In this sample, this clonotype turned up many times. The chain links TRBV6-5 to TRBJ2-5; TRBD2 is a possible D gene (5 bases). Germline V gene sequence: CDR1 MNHEY, CDR2 SVGAGI. Trimming took off 4 bases at V and 4 bases at J, with 13 bases between the two ends. There are 14 residues in the CDR3. The CDR3 region is CASSSAERRETQYF. The CDR3 nucleotides read TGTGCCAGCAGTTCAGCGGAGCGTAGAGAGACCCAGTACTTC.

This clonotype appeared once. The final CDR3 position lacks the conserved phenylalanine or tryptophan, pointing to a likely read error. No DNA is shown, since the ends of the CDR3 on it are uncertain; the CDR3 is the one TCRdb lists. V and J are TRBV29-1 and TRBJ2-3; TRBD2 is the table's D call, not checked against the DNA. The CDR3 spans 11 residues, counting both ends. The germline CDR1 and CDR2 sequences are SQVTM and ANQGSEA. This CDR3 reads CSSRLADTRYL.

The chain couples TRBV30 to TRBJ1-1; a weak D match, TRBD1 (5 bases). The length of the CDR3 is 16 residues. Between the trimmed V and J ends, which lost 2 bases and 0 bases, there was a span of 16 bases. Germline V gene lookup returns CDR1 GTSNPN and CDR2 SVGIG (reference sequence). The CDR3 protein is CAWSRWGGTMNTEAFF. The CDR3 coding sequence is TGTGCCTGGAGTCGATGGGGGGGGACGATGAACACTGAAGCTTTCTTT.

This clonotype has only a few counts. The gene calls are TRBV6-2 or TRBV6-3 and TRBJ1-1; D uncertain. The V end lost 5 bases, the J end lost 7 bases, and 14 bases lay between the germline ends. This CDR3 contains 13 residues. CDR1 and CDR2 from the germline V gene are MNHEY and SVGEGT. The CDR3 spells CASSQVRGGEAFF. Written as DNA, the CDR3 is TGTGCCAGCAGTCAGGTTCGGGGTGGTGAAGCTTTCTTT.

Worth noting for this clonotype: The missing conserved phenylalanine or tryptophan at the end of this CDR3 makes a read error likely. The chain joins TRBV6-1 to TRBJ2-7, with D possibly matching TRBD1 (6 bases). The germline V gene has CDR1 MNHNS and CDR2 SASEGT. The CDR3 totals 12 residues. CDR3 bases: TGTGCTAGCACAGGGAGCTCCTACGAGCAGTACTCC. This codes for CASTGSSYEQYS.

As concerns this clonotype: Likely a read error: the CDR3 ends without its conserved phenylalanine or tryptophan. The chain carries TRBV12-3 or TRBV12-4 and TRBJ2-1; tentatively, D is TRBD1 or TRBD2 (6 bases each). This CDR3 comprises 16 residues. The CDR3 sequence is CVSSLPSGDTYNEQFL. The CDR3 DNA sequence: TGTGTCAGCAGTTTACCTTCGGGGGACACCTACAATGAGCAGTTCTTA.

This clonotype appeared once. The chain joins TRBV10-3 to TRBJ1-5, with a weak D call TRBD1 (5 bases). This CDR3 contains 16 residues. The V end was cut by 3 bases, the J end by 1 base, with 13 bases between. Germline V gene data show CDR1 as ENHRY and CDR2 as SYGVKD. The CDR3 spells CAISEMGDRSNQPQHF. In nucleotides, the CDR3 is TGTGCCATCAGTGAAATGGGGGATCGGAGCAATCAGCCCCAGCATTTT.

V and J are TRBV28 and TRBJ2-6, with TRBD2 matching over 10 bases. The CDR3 spans 19 residues. After removal of 7 bases from V and 0 bases from J, the junction contained 12 bases not matched to a gene. The germline CDR1 and CDR2 sequences are MDHEN and SYDVKM. CDR3 protein: CASNPLRTSGHSGANVLTF. CDR3 nucleotides: TGTGCCAGCAACCCGCTAAGGACTAGCGGACACTCTGGGGCCAACGTCCTGACTTTC.

About this clonotype: A clone one base away is much larger, so this may be a read error. No conserved phenylalanine or tryptophan is present at the end of the CDR3, so a read error is the likely explanation. The rearrangement links TRBV28 to TRBJ2-2, with 12 bases identical to TRBD2. This CDR3 region has 16 residues. J lost 3 bases, V lost 5 bases, and 4 bases had no gene match. Germline lookup yields CDR1 MDHEN and CDR2 SYDVKM. CDR3 coding DNA: TGTGCCAGCAGTCCTTCTAGCGGGAGGGACACCGGGGAGCTGTTTGTT. It codes for CASSPSSGRDTGELFV.

Points on this clonotype: Since no conserved phenylalanine or tryptophan closes the CDR3, a read error is the likely cause. The genes are TRBV19 and TRBJ2-7, with 7 bases matching TRBD1. The CDR3 is 15 residues long. J lost 2 bases, V lost 5 bases, and 9 bases had no gene match. Germline V gives CDR1 LNHDA, CDR2 SQIVND (reference sequence). The CDR3: CASSLTGMSAYEQYL. The CDR3 DNA reads as TGTGCCAGTAGTTTGACAGGGATGTCAGCCTACGAGCAGTACCTC.

Remarks on this clonotype: A single base separates this from a much larger clone, so it may be a read error. This rearrangement joins TRBV30 to TRBJ1-1, with D possibly matching TRBD1 (5 bases). Germline CDR1 is GTSNPN and CDR2 is SVGIG (reference sequence). The CDR3 covers 13 residues. The CDR3 DNA reads as TGTGCCTGGAGTAAGGGGCACGGGACTGAAGTTTTCTTT. Its translation: CAWSKGHGTEVFF.

This chain uses TRBV5-1 with TRBJ1-1; a possible D gene is TRBD1 (5 bases). The length of the CDR3 is 14 residues. The ends were cut back, 0 bases at V and 4 bases at J, with 10 bases in the middle. The V gene's germline CDR1 is SGHRS and CDR2 YFSETQ. CDR3 DNA sequence: TGCGCCAGCAGCTTGGGGTCGGGGCCCACTGAAGCTTTCTTT. Residues: CASSLGSGPTEAFF.

CDR3 sequence: CAISECTDTQYF. CDR3 DNA sequence: TGTGCCATCAGTGAGTGTACAGATACGCAGTATTTT. The chain is built from TRBV10-3 and TRBJ2-3; D gene unclear. The germline V gene encodes CDR1 ENHRY and CDR2 SYGVKD. V was clipped by 1 base and J by 3 bases, with 2 bases between them. This CDR3 is built from 12 residues.

In the case of this clonotype: One base away lies a much larger clone, so this may be a sequencing read error. The chain has TRBV12-3 or TRBV12-4 and TRBJ2-2; perhaps D is TRBD1 or TRBD2 (5 bases each). Trimming took 11 bases from V and 7 from J, leaving 23 bases between them. CDR3 size: 15 residues. The DNA for the CDR3 is TGTGCCGTCAAAGGCGAGGGACGGAGAAGCGGGGAGCTGTTTTTT. Protein sequence: CAVKGEGRRSGELFF.

On this clonotype itself: One end of the junction fails to match germline, which may point to a read error. V and J are TRBV29-1 and TRBJ2-7, with D perhaps matching TRBD2 (6 bases). Per germline, CDR1 SQVTM and CDR2 ANQGSEA. This CDR3 region has 14 residues. The CDR3 DNA sequence: TGTGGCGCGGAAGGGGCCCGGGGGATCTACGAGCAGTACTTC. This translates into CGAEGARGIYEQYF.

This clonotype was seen a handful of times. Here the CDR3 reads CASSLALPGRNYGYTF. The CDR3 DNA is TGTGCCAGCAGCTTGGCCCTCCCTGGACGGAACTATGGCTACACCTTC. The rearrangement uses TRBV5-6 and TRBJ1-2; D call uncertain. V was cut by 0 bases and J by 2 bases, with 14 bases left in between. This CDR3 is built from 16 residues. CDR1 and CDR2 (germline): SGHDT, YYEEEE.

To note about this clonotype: This sequence may be a read error, since a much larger clone differs from it by one base. The chain links TRBV12-3 or TRBV12-4 to TRBJ2-7; TRBD2 matches at 9 bases. The length of the CDR3 is 16 residues. Trimming at V came to 5 bases and at J to 5 bases, leaving 13 bases not matched to a gene. CDR3 sequence: CASSITRASGINEQYF. In DNA form, the CDR3 reads TGTGCCAGCAGTATAACAAGGGCTAGCGGGATCAACGAGCAGTACTTC.

In this sample, this clonotype turned up a few times. This chain uses TRBV6-2 or TRBV6-3 with TRBJ1-4; no definite D call. This CDR3 has 13 amino acids. The V end was cut by 4 bases, the J end by 8 bases, with 11 bases between. The V gene's germline CDR1 is MNHEY and CDR2 SVGEGT. CDR3 coding DNA: TGTGCCAGCAGTTTTAAGGGTGGAGAAAAACTGTTTTTT. This encodes CASSFKGGEKLFF.

The count of this clonotype is one. The chain employs TRBV5-1 and TRBJ2-1, with TRBD1 matching 8 bases. This CDR3 region has 15 residues. After removal of 1 base from V and 6 bases from J, the junction contained 6 bases not matched to a gene. CDR1 and CDR2 (germline): SGHRS, YFSETQ. In DNA form, the CDR3 reads TGCGCCAGCAGCTTGAGTGGACAGGGAACCAATGAGCAGTTCTTC. It translates to CASSLSGQGTNEQFF.

The chain links TRBV19 to TRBJ2-2; 7 bases line up with TRBD2. After removal of 5 bases from V and 4 bases from J, the junction contained 4 bases not matched to a gene. The germline gives CDR1 LNHDA, CDR2 SQIVND (reference sequence). This CDR3 contains 14 residues. The CDR3 nucleotides are TGTGCCAGTAGTCGGGAGGTGGTCACCGGGGAGCTGTTTTTT. Its protein product is CASSREVVTGELFF.

The count of this clonotype is one. A read error is likely, as this CDR3 ends without the conserved phenylalanine or tryptophan. The chain joins TRBV24-1 to TRBJ2-1, with a tentative D call TRBD2 (5 bases). The V and J ends lost 5 bases and 0 bases respectively, with 10 bases between them. CDR3 size: 15 residues. Germline assignment: CDR1 KGHDR and CDR2 SFDVKD. The CDR3 here is CATSGGTSSYNEQFL. In DNA, the CDR3 is TGTGCCACCAGTGGGGGTACTAGCTCCTACAATGAGCAGTTCTTA.

About this clonotype itself: In this CDR3 the conserved last residue, phenylalanine or tryptophan, is missing, so a read error is likely. No DNA is shown, since the ends of the CDR3 on it are uncertain; the CDR3 is the one TCRdb lists. This rearrangement joins TRBV11-3 to TRBJ2-3; the table's D call of TRBD2 was not tested on the DNA. CDR1 is SGHNT, CDR2 YENEEA, per germline. The CDR3 is 14 residues long, counting both termini. The CDR3 spells CASSLQGRTDTPYV.

This clonotype was seen only once. Germline and junction disagree at one end, which may indicate a read error. V usage is TRBV13 and J usage is TRBJ2-7; TRBD1 is a possible D gene (5 bases). The CDR3 covers 14 residues. Germline V CDR1 and CDR2: PRHDT, FYEKMQ (reference sequence). CDR3 protein: CAGSRMTVSYEQYF. The CDR3, as DNA: TGTGCCGGCAGCCGGATGACAGTTTCCTACGAGCAGTACTTC.

In this sample, this clonotype turned up a few times. The chain employs TRBV25-1 and TRBJ1-3, with 8 bases identical to TRBD1. With 8 bases clipped from V and 0 bases from J, the junction kept 3 bases outside the gene matches. The CDR3 is 14 amino acids. Germline values: CDR1 MGHDK, CDR2 SYGVNS. CDR3 DNA: TGTGCCAGCGGGGACAGGTTCTCTGGAAACACCATATATTTT. It encodes CASGDRFSGNTIYF.